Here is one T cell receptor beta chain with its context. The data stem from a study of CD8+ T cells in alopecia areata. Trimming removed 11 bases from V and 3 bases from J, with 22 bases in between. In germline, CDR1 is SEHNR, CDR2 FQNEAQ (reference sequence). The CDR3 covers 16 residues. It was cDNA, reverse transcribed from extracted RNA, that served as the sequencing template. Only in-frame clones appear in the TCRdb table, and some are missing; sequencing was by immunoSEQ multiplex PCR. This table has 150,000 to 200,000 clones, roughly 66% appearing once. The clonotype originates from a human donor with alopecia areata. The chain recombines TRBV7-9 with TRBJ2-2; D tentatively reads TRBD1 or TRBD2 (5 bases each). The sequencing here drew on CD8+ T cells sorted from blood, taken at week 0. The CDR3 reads CAPLQRGRLDTGELFF. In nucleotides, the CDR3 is TGTGCCCCACTCCAACGGGGACGGCTAGACACCGGGGAGCTGTTTTTT.